These 5 T cell receptor beta chains came from one sample sequenced in a study of shared clonotypes between healthy human individuals. Assay: immunoSEQ multiplex PCR; the TCRdb copy retains only in-frame clones and omits some. The sample comprises 2 million to 2.5 million clones, 90% to 95% of which are singletons, and 0.35% to 0.45% rests with the top ten. The sequenced material came from naive CD4+ T cells from PBMCs. Noted subset: CD45RA+ positively selected. All receptors derive from a man younger than 35 in good health. Some clones in this sample may be carry-over from other donors' samples.

As concerns this clone: This same CDR3 is encoded by further DNA sequences in the sample. The chain recombines TRBV7-2 with TRBJ2-1; 7 bases align to TRBD2. The germline V gene encodes CDR1 SGHTA and CDR2 FQGNSA. J was trimmed by 4 bases and V by 1 base; bases with no gene match: 4. CDR3 length: 15 amino acids. As DNA, the CDR3 is TGTGCCAGCAGCTTAGTCGCGGGAGCTTACAATGAGCAGTTCTTC. Translated, it gives CASSLVAGAYNEQFF.

V is TRBV7-9 and J is TRBJ2-5, with TRBD2 matching over 8 bases. With 7 bases clipped from V and 3 bases from J, the junction kept 13 bases outside the gene matches. The CDR3 is made up of 16 amino acids. Germline-derived CDR1 and CDR2 are SEHNR and FQNEAQ (reference sequence). CDR3: CASNNRGTSGEETQYF. The CDR3 region has the DNA TGTGCCAGCAACAACCGAGGAACTAGCGGAGAAGAGACCCAGTACTTC.

The chain combines TRBV14 with TRBJ2-7; TRBD2 aligns across 7 bases. Per the germline V gene, CDR1 is SGHDN and CDR2 is FVKESK. This CDR3 region has 14 residues. Losses at the gene ends were 4 bases for V and 2 bases for J; bases not matched to a gene: 5. The CDR3, as DNA: TGTGCCAGCAGCCGAGCTAGCGGACCCTACGAGCAGTACTTC. This sequence encodes CASSRASGPYEQYF.

The chain couples TRBV14 to TRBJ1-4, with a tentative D call TRBD1 (6 bases). From germline, CDR1 is SGHDN and CDR2 FVKESK. V was clipped by 6 bases and J by 8 bases, with 10 bases between them. The CDR3 runs to 12 residues. The CDR3: CASSRGEEKLFF. The DNA of the CDR3 is TGTGCCAGCAGTAGGGGGGAAGAAAAACTGTTTTTT.

The V and J genes are TRBV10-3 and TRBJ1-1; D is unclear. Germline V lookup: CDR1 ENHRY, CDR2 SYGVKD. The CDR3 consists of 12 residues. V was pared by 4 bases and J by 7 bases, with 10 bases between. The DNA for the CDR3 is TGTGCCATCAGTGCCAGCACGATTGAAGCTTTCTTT. This encodes CAISASTIEAFF.